The 12 T cell receptor beta chains presented below share a single source sample, sequenced in a study of T cell repertoires in cytomegalovirus infection. TCRdb called the reads again in MiXCR, with one record for every CDR3 protein. The data hold around 450,000 distinct CDR3 sequences, with roughly 30% observed a single time. Sequenced sample: PBMCs. The receptors stem from a human donor in good health (CMV status not recorded). Some clones in this sample may be carry-over from other donors' samples.

The genes are TRBV20-1 and TRBJ2-3; D assignment may be TRBD1 or TRBD2 (5 bases each). This CDR3 has 16 residues. Deletions cut 6 bases from V and 2 bases from J, with 21 bases between. Germline V gene sequence: CDR1 DFQATT, CDR2 SNEGSKA (reference sequence). The CDR3 coding sequence is TGCAGTGCCCCGACGAATTGGGACGGGTTCACAGATACGCAGTATTTT. It translates to CSAPTNWDGFTDTQYF.

This clonotype has only a few counts. This chain links TRBV6-5 with TRBJ1-1; 9 bases align to TRBD1. Germline loops: CDR1 MNHEY, CDR2 SVGAGI. J lost 0 bases, V lost 2 bases, and 7 bases had no gene match. The CDR3 contains 17 residues. Here the CDR3 reads CASSYGTGLRVNTEAFF. The DNA for the CDR3 is TGTGCCAGCAGTTACGGGACAGGGTTAAGGGTGAACACTGAAGCTTTCTTT.

The chain couples TRBV7-9 to TRBJ1-2; D may be TRBD1 (6 bases). V was cut by 5 bases and J by 4 bases, with 17 bases left in between. CDR1 and CDR2 from the germline V gene are SEHNR and FQNEAQ (reference sequence). The length of the CDR3 is 15 residues. CDR3 nucleotide sequence: TGTGCCAGCAGCCAGGGGCCGGGGGCGGGCTATGGCTACACCTTC. This sequence encodes CASSQGPGAGYGYTF.

The chain couples TRBV23-1 to TRBJ1-5; D possibly corresponds to TRBD1 (6 bases). TRBV23-1 is recorded as an ORF, its role being uncertain. The CDR3 length is 16 residues. The V and J ends lost 2 bases and 5 bases respectively, with 16 bases between them. CDR3 residues: CASSQQVSGAHQPQHF. CDR3 sequence (DNA): TGCGCCAGCAGTCAACAGGTGTCAGGGGCTCATCAGCCCCAGCATTTT.

This clonotype was seen more than once but under ten times. The chain employs TRBV7-2 and TRBJ1-6; tentative D call: TRBD1 (6 bases). CDR3 length: 18 residues. Germline CDR1 and CDR2: SGHTA and FQGNSA. The ends were cut back, 2 bases at V and 0 bases at J, with 14 bases in the middle. The CDR3 spells CASSLSQGPSSYNSPLHF. The DNA of the CDR3 is TGTGCCAGCAGCTTAAGTCAGGGGCCGAGCTCCTATAATTCACCCCTCCACTTT. Full variable domain (rest looked up from reference TRBV7-2 and TRBJ1-6): GAGVSQSPSNKVTEKGKDVELRCDPISGHTALYWYRQSLGQGLEFLIYFQGNSAPDKSGLPSDRFSAERTGGSVSTLTIQRTQQEDSAVYLCASSLSQGPSSYNSPLHFGNGTRLTVT.

This clonotype has a single count. This chain uses TRBV19 with TRBJ2-1; D is ambiguous. The V gene's germline CDR1 is LNHDA and CDR2 SQIVND (reference sequence). Trimming left V 5 bases short and J 8 bases short, with 10 bases between. The CDR3 covers 12 residues. CDR3 DNA: TGTGCCAGTAGTGCTTCGTTGGATGAGCAGTTCTTC. Its translation: CASSASLDEQFF.

This clonotype was observed at least ten times. The CDR3 protein is CASSLAPPGRGTGELFF. CDR3 nucleotides: TGTGCCAGCAGCTTAGCGCCCCCCGGTCGGGGTACCGGGGAGCTGTTTTTT. The V gene is TRBV7-6, the J gene TRBJ2-2; D may be TRBD2 (5 bases). V was cut by 0 bases and J by 5 bases, with 16 bases left in between. CDR1 SGHVS and CDR2 FNYEAQ come from the germline V gene. The CDR3 extends over 17 amino acids.

In regard to this clonotype: This may stem from a read error, because a much larger clone lies one nucleotide away. The chain uses TRBV7-2 and TRBJ2-7; weak D call: TRBD2 (5 bases). V gave up 4 bases and J gave up 3 bases, with 16 bases separating them. The CDR3 length is 15 residues. From germline, CDR1 is SGHTA and CDR2 FQGNSA. DNA of the CDR3: TGTGCCAGCAGCTCGTTGCCGTCTAGCTACTACGAGCAGTACTTC. Its translation is CASSSLPSSYYEQYF.

This clonotype was seen more than once but under ten times. V gene TRBV6-2 or TRBV6-3 combines with J gene TRBJ2-3; the D gene is possibly TRBD1 (5 bases). Trimming cost V 2 bases and J 2 bases, with 11 bases left between them. The germline V gene has CDR1 MNHEY and CDR2 SVGEGT. This CDR3 comprises 15 residues. The chain's CDR3 is CASSYQTAYTDTQYF. As DNA, the CDR3 is TGTGCCAGCAGTTACCAGACAGCCTACACAGATACGCAGTATTTT.

This clonotype was observed a few times. This chain links TRBV2 with TRBJ2-1; 13 bases are a match to TRBD2. This CDR3 has 14 residues. Germline V gives CDR1 SNHLY, CDR2 FYNNEI. After removal of 7 bases from V and 9 bases from J, the junction contained 6 bases not matched to a gene. CDR3 in amino acids: CASTGLAGASEQFF. DNA of the CDR3: TGTGCCAGCACCGGACTAGCGGGGGCCAGTGAGCAGTTCTTC. Drawing the rest from reference TRBV2 and TRBJ2-1, the complete variable domain is EPEVTQTPSHQVTQMGQEVILRCVPISNHLYFYWYRQILGQKVEFLVSFYNNEISEKSEIFDDQFSVERPDGSNFTLKIRSTKLEDSAMYFCASTGLAGASEQFFGPGTRLTVL.

This chain uses TRBV28 with TRBJ1-6; TRBD1 matches at 10 bases. CDR1 is MDHEN, CDR2 SYDVKM, per germline. The junction had 13 bases not matched to a gene; V was cut back by 5 bases and J by 6 bases. The CDR3 is 18 residues long. CDR3 nucleotide sequence: TGTGCCAGCAGTGCCCCTCGCGGGACAGGGGTTGGTAATTCACCCCTCCACTTT. Translation gives CASSAPRGTGVGNSPLHF.

The V gene is TRBV6-5, the J gene TRBJ2-5; D might be TRBD2 (5 bases). Looked up from germline, CDR1 is MNHEY and CDR2 is SVGAGI. This CDR3 is 14 amino acids long. The ends were cut back, 5 bases at V and 5 bases at J, with 15 bases in the middle. In DNA, the CDR3 is TGTGCCAGCAGTGACGATCCATCGGGGGAGACCCAGTACTTC. Residues: CASSDDPSGETQYF.